A single T cell receptor (beta chain) is shown here with its context. These data come from a study of blood T cell repertoires in COVID-19. Measured with immunoSEQ multiplex PCR; TCRdb has only the in-frame clones, and not every one. The profile covers 400,000 or so clones, with 90% appearing a single time and around 0.6% taken by the ten largest. CDR1 and CDR2 (germline): MRHNA, SNTAGT. The V and J ends lost 5 bases and 5 bases respectively, with 13 bases between them. This CDR3 is 14 amino acids long. For recovered donors of Cohort 3, there were two negative PCRs, clearance, or symptom resolution. The genes are TRBV6-4 and TRBJ1-5; D is possibly TRBD1 (5 bases). The sample comprised PBMCs or T cells enriched from blood (not recorded which). The TCR was taken from a man aged 18 to 30 who had recovered from COVID-19. The CDR3 DNA sequence: TGTGCCAGCAGTAGCCAGGGACTTGATCAGCCCCAGCATTTT. It specifies CASSSQGLDQPQHF.